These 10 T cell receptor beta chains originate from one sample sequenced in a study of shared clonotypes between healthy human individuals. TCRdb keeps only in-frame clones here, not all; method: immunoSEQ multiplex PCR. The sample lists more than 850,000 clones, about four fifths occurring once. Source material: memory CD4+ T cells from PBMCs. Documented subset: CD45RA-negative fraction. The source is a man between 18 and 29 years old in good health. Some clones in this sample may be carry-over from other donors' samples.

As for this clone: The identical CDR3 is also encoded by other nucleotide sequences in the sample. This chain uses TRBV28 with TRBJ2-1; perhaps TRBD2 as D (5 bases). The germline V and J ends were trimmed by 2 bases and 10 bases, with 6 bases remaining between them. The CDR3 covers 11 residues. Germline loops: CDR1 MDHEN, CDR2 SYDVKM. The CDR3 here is CASSLQREQFF. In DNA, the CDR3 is TGTGCCAGCAGTTTACAGCGGGAGCAGTTCTTC. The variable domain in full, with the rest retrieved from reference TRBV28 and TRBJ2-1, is DVKVTQSSRYLVKRTGEKVFLECVQDMDHENMFWYRQDPGLGLRLIYFSYDVKMKEKGDIPEGYSVSREKKERFSLILESASTNQTSMYLCASSLQREQFFGPGTRLTVL.

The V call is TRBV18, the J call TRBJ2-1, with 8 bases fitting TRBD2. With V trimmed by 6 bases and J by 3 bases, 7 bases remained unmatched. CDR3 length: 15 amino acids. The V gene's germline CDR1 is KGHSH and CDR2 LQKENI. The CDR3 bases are TGTGCCAGCTCGCCTCTAGCGGGTAACTACAATGAGCAGTTCTTC. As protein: CASSPLAGNYNEQFF.

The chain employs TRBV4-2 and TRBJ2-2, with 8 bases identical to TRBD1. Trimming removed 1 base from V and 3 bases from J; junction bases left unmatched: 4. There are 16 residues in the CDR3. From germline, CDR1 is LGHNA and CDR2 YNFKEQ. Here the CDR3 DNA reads TGTGCCAGCAGCCAAGCGGCAGGGGGCGACACCGGGGAGCTGTTTTTT. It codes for CASSQAAGGDTGELFF.

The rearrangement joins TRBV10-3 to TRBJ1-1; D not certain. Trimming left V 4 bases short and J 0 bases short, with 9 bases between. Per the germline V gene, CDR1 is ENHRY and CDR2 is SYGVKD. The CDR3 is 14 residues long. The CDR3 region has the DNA TGTGCCATCAGTGGGGGTTATATGAACACTGAAGCTTTCTTT. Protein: CAISGGYMNTEAFF.

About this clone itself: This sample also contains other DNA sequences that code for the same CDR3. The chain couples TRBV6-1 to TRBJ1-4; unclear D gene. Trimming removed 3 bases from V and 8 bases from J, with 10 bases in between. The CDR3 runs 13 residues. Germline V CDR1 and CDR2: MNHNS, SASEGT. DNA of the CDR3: TGTGCCAGCAGTGATCGCTTGGGGGAAAAACTGTTTTTT. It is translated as CASSDRLGEKLFF.

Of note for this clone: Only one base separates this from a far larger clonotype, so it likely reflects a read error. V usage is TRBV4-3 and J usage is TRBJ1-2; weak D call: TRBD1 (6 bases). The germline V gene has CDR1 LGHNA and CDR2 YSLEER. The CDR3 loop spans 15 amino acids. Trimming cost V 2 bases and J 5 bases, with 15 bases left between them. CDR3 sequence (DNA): TGCGCCAGCAGCCAACAGTTTGGAGGGACATATGGCTACACCTTC. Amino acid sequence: CASSQQFGGTYGYTF.

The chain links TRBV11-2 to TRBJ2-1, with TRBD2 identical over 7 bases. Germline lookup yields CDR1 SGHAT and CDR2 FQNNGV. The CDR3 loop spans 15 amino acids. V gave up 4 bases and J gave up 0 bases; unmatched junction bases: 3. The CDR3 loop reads CASSSLAVSYNEQFF. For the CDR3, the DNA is TGTGCCAGCAGCTCCCTAGCGGTCTCCTACAATGAGCAGTTCTTC.

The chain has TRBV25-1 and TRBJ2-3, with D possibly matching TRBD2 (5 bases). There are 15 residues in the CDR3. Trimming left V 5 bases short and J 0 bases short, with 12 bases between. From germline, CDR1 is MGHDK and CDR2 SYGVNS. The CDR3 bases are TGTGCCAGCAGTCAGGCTAGCTCAAGCACAGATACGCAGTATTTT. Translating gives CASSQASSSTDTQYF.

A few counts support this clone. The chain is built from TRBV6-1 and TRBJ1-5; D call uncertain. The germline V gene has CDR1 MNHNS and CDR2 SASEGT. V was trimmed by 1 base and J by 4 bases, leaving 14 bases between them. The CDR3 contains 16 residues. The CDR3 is CASSEGTALRNQPQHF. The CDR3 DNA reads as TGTGCCAGCAGTGAAGGGACGGCCTTGAGAAATCAGCCCCAGCATTTT.

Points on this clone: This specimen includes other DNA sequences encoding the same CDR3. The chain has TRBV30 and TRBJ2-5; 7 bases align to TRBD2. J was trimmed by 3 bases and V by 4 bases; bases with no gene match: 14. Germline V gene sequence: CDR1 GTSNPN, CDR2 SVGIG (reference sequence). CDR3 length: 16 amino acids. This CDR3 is CAWKTVRLAAKETQYF. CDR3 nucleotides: TGTGCCTGGAAGACGGTTCGCCTAGCGGCCAAAGAGACCCAGTACTTC.